This record covers a single T cell receptor beta chain. The V gene's germline CDR1 is MNHEY and CDR2 SVGAGI. V lost 6 bases and J lost 2; bases outside the gene matches: 3. CDR3 size: 13 residues. The repertoire was sequenced with immunoSEQ multiplex PCR; TCRdb's copy has only in-frame clones and lacks some. In the table there are fewer than 3 million clones, roughly 90% of which are singletons. The data were obtained in a study of shared clonotypes between healthy human individuals. V is TRBV6-5 and J is TRBJ1-1; 7 nucleotides agree with TRBD1. The sample consisted of naive CD4+ T cells from PBMCs. Subset indicated: CD45RA+ positively selected. The clonotype comes from a man aged 18 to 35 in good health. Some clones in this sample may be carry-over from other donors' samples. CDR3 protein: CASRRDSNTEAFF. In nucleotides, the CDR3 is TGTGCCAGCAGGCGGGACAGTAACACTGAAGCTTTCTTT.